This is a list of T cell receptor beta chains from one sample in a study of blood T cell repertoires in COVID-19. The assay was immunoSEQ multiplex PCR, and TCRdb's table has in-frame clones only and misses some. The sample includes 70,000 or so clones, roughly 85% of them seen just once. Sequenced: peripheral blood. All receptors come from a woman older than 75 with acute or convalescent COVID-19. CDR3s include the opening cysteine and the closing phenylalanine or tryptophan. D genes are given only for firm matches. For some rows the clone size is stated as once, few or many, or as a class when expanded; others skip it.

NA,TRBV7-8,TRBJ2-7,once,CASSAGGYRAYEQYF,TGTGCCAGCAGCGCCGGGGGGTACAGGGCCTACGAGCAGTACTTC
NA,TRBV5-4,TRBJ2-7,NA,CASSLGAIYEQYF,TGTGCCAGCAGCCTCGGTGCTATCTACGAGCAGTACTTC
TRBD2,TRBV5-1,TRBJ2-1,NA,CASNIAGGYNEQFF,TGCGCCAGCAATATAGCGGGGGGGTACAATGAGCAGTTCTTC
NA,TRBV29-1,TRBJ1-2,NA,CSQRTADGYTF,TGCAGCCAAAGGACAGCGGATGGCTACACCTTC
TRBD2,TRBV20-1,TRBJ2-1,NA,CSASPRGGGGAFHEQFF,TGCAGTGCTAGTCCCCGGGGCGGCGGGGGGGCCTTTCATGAGCAGTTCTTC
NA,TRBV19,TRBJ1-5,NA,CASRTTATGGQPQHF,TGTGCCAGTAGAACCACCGCCACGGGGGGACAGCCCCAGCATTTT
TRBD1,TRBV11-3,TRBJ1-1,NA,CASSSGGTAGNTEAFF,TGTGCCAGCAGCTCTGGGGGGACAGCAGGGAACACTGAAGCTTTCTTT
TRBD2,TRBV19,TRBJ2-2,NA,CASSPSPSGGRSGELFF,TGTGCCAGTAGTCCTAGCCCTAGCGGGGGTCGTTCCGGGGAGCTGTTTTTT
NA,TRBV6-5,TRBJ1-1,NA,CASSYSGGTTEAFF,TGTGCCAGCAGTTACTCCGGGGGAACCACTGAAGCTTTCTTT
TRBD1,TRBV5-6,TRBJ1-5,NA,CASSFYTGGAQPQHF,TGTGCCAGCAGCTTCTATACAGGGGGCGCTCAGCCCCAGCATTTT
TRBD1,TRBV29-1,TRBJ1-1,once,CSAGTGNTEAFF,TGCAGCGCAGGGACAGGGAACACTGAAGCTTTCTTT
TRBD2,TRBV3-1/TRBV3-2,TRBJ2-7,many,CASSPSGTSGGYEQYF,TGTGCCAGCAGCCCTTCCGGGACTAGCGGGGGGTACGAGCAGTACTTC